These 3 T cell receptor beta chains were sequenced from one sample in a study of T cell responses to AZD1222 COVID-19 vaccine. Sequencing used immunoSEQ multiplex PCR; TCRdb keeps in-frame clones, though not all of them. The sample shows about 130,000 clones, 93% of them seen only once. This specimen consisted of peripheral blood, obtained on day 0 of AZD1222 vaccination. The receptors derive from an adult in good health.

V is TRBV6-1 and J is TRBJ2-3; 9 bases agree with TRBD2. CDR1 MNHNS and CDR2 SASEGT come from the germline V gene. The CDR3 length is 16 residues. With V trimmed by 3 bases and J by 1 base, 5 bases remained unmatched. CDR3 in DNA: TGTGCCAGCAGTGATGCGGGGGGGCCCGGCACAGATACGCAGTATTTT. Its protein is CASSDAGGPGTDTQYF.

The chain carries TRBV7-3 and TRBJ2-5, with TRBD2 matching 8 bases. There are 14 residues in the CDR3. Germline V gene data show CDR1 as SGHTA and CDR2 as FQGTGA. The V gene end was trimmed by 2 bases and the J gene end by 4 bases; junction bases not matched to a gene: 3. CDR3 nucleotide sequence: TGTGCCAGCAGCTTAGCGGGGGGTGGAGAGACCCAGTACTTC. Translated: CASSLAGGGETQYF.

The chain is built from TRBV28 and TRBJ2-7; D is undetermined. Trimming removed 7 bases from V and 5 bases from J, with 18 bases in between. The CDR3 is 14 residues long. Germline CDR1 reads MDHEN; CDR2 reads SYDVKM. CDR3 sequence reads: CASTPVGIPDEQYF. The DNA for the CDR3 is TGTGCCAGCACCCCCGTTGGGATCCCTGACGAGCAGTACTTC.